This T cell receptor beta chain was recovered during a study of blood T cells in healthy people across ages. Study findings and constraints: Observed TCR beta diversity per million T cells went down as age went up. This fall followed a roughly linear course with age.

This clonotype was detected only a few times. Its antigen is as yet unknown. This CDR3 has 13 amino acids. Germline CDR1 and CDR2: SQVTM and ANQGSEA. Trimming removed 7 bases from V and 0 bases from J; junction bases left unmatched: 4. A sample-barcoded 5' primer and a J-beta primer mix were used in a second PCR of roughly 6 to 12 cycles. TCRdb recomputed calls from the 5' RACE reads with MiXCR, one row per CDR3 protein. The sample lists about 1 million distinct CDR3 sequences; around 27% were seen once. Another study also made use of these data, one on T cells of mothers and their children. That source reports: More than five children and their three healthy Caucasian mothers were the donors. Related mother and child pairs showed slightly greater overlap (not significant) than unrelated pairs did. Persistent microchimeric T cell clones were not found at ~100 per million sensitivity.

This receptor was obtained from a girl aged 2-10 years in good health. The chain has TRBV29-1 and TRBJ1-1, with 8 bases aligning to TRBD1. What was sequenced was blood. The CDR3 DNA follows: TGCAGCGCCCGGACAGGGTTGAACACTGAAGCTTTCTTT. Its protein is CSARTGLNTEAFF.